One and the same sample provided the 18 T cell receptor beta chains below, sequenced in a study of cytomegalovirus exposure and HLA in healthy donors. Both 60 Vbeta primers and 13 Jbeta primers went into the PCR. Sequenced by immunoSEQ multiplex PCR; TCRdb stores in-frame clones only, minus some. The table lists under 150,000 clones, about 86% of them singletons. Sequenced sample: PBMCs. The receptors here all came from a woman aged 25 to 39 in good health and CMV-seronegative.

This clone was seen only a few times. The chain carries TRBV13 and TRBJ2-1, with TRBD2 matching 7 bases. V dropped 7 bases and J dropped 8; count of bases not matched to a gene: 11. The CDR3 is 14 residues long. Germline V gives CDR1 PRHDT, CDR2 FYEKMQ (reference sequence). CDR3 sequence (DNA): TGTGCCAGCAATCGTCGGCGGGAGACATATGAGCAGTTCTTC. This gives the protein CASNRRRETYEQFF.

J is TRBJ1-2 and V is TRBV19; D is ambiguous. This CDR3 region has 13 residues. With 3 bases removed from V and 6 bases from J, the gap between germline ends came to 11 bases. Germline V gene lookup returns CDR1 LNHDA and CDR2 SQIVND (reference sequence). The chain's CDR3 is CASSIWALDGYTF. As DNA, the CDR3 is TGTGCCAGTAGTATCTGGGCTCTTGATGGCTACACCTTC.

This clone has more than one count but fewer than ten. V usage is TRBV10-3 and J usage is TRBJ1-2; 12 bases line up with TRBD1. Germline loops: CDR1 ENHRY, CDR2 SYGVKD. This CDR3 spans 15 amino acids. The ends lost 7 bases at V and 2 bases at J; junction bases unmatched: 5. CDR3 sequence (DNA): TGTGCCATCATGATCGGGACAGGGGGCAACTATGGCTACACCTTC. Residues: CAIMIGTGGNYGYTF.

This clone appeared once. This chain links TRBV5-4 with TRBJ1-2, with 8 bases lining up with TRBD1. This CDR3 is built from 13 residues. With V trimmed by 4 bases and J by 5 bases, 4 bases remained unmatched. Germline lookup yields CDR1 SGHNT and CDR2 YYREEE (reference sequence). The CDR3 is CASSGQGGYGYTF. Written as DNA, the CDR3 is TGTGCCAGCAGCGGACAGGGAGGTTATGGCTACACCTTC.

The rearrangement links TRBV7-2 to TRBJ1-2; D ambiguous. The CDR3 sequence is 14 residues long. Germline CDR1 is SGHTA and CDR2 is FQGNSA. The V and J ends lost 4 bases and 1 base respectively, with 10 bases between them. The CDR3 sequence: CASSYGPNNYGYTF. The CDR3 bases are TGTGCCAGCAGCTACGGTCCGAATAACTATGGCTACACCTTC.

CDR3 DNA sequence: TGTGCCAGCAGTTTTCTAGTACAGGGGCGAGAGACCCAGTACTTC. Translated: CASSFLVQGRETQYF. The gene calls are TRBV28 and TRBJ2-5; 7 nucleotides line up with TRBD1. V shed 3 bases and J 4 bases; nucleotides not matched to a gene: 8. The CDR3 consists of 15 residues. In germline, CDR1 is MDHEN, CDR2 SYDVKM.

The J gene is TRBJ2-1, the V gene TRBV28, with 10 bases identical to TRBD2. The CDR3 sequence is 14 residues long. The V gene end was trimmed by 1 base and the J gene end by 10 bases; junction bases not matched to a gene: 4. Germline loops: CDR1 MDHEN, CDR2 SYDVKM. The CDR3 protein is CASSLLVAGGEQFF. The DNA of the CDR3 is TGTGCCAGCAGTTTATTGGTAGCGGGGGGAGAGCAGTTCTTC. The full variable domain, completed using reference TRBV28 and TRBJ2-1, is DVKVTQSSRYLVKRTGEKVFLECVQDMDHENMFWYRQDPGLGLRLIYFSYDVKMKEKGDIPEGYSVSREKKERFSLILESASTNQTSMYLCASSLLVAGGEQFFGPGTRLTVL.

The chain couples TRBV27 to TRBJ2-4; TRBD2 agrees at 11 bases. The V segment lost 10 bases and the J segment 3 bases; nucleotides outside the gene matches: 17. The CDR3 has 18 amino acids. CDR1 is MNHEY, CDR2 SMNVEV, per germline (reference sequence). The CDR3 DNA reads TGTGCCATCTACCTATTGGACACTAGCGGGAGTGGCAAAAACATTCAGTACTTC. Protein sequence: CAIYLLDTSGSGKNIQYF.

This clone came up once. The chain combines TRBV28 with TRBJ1-2, with D perhaps TRBD1 (5 bases). V lost 4 bases, J lost 4 bases, and 13 bases lay in between. CDR3 size: 14 residues. Looked up from germline, CDR1 is MDHEN and CDR2 is SYDVKM. CDR3 nucleotides: TGTGCCAGCAGTTCCAGAGCTGACAGCTATGGCTACACCTTC. Translating it yields CASSSRADSYGYTF.

On this clone itself: In the same sample, other DNA sequences code for this CDR3. This chain connects TRBV25-1 to TRBJ1-1; D not resolved. The germline V and J ends were trimmed by 3 bases and 0 bases, with 17 bases remaining between them. CDR1 MGHDK and CDR2 SYGVNS come from the germline V gene. The CDR3 has 17 amino acids. The CDR3 here is CASSDDSTGGLNTEAFF. CDR3 DNA sequence: TGTGCCAGCAGTGACGACTCCACGGGAGGGCTGAACACTGAAGCTTTCTTT.

The chain joins TRBV6-1 to TRBJ2-2; TRBD1 might be the D (6 bases). This CDR3 is 14 amino acids long. V was shortened by 7 bases and J by 3 bases, with 12 bases between the two germline ends. Germline V gives CDR1 MNHNS, CDR2 SASEGT. The CDR3 loop reads CASNRDTDTGELFF. The CDR3 nucleotides read TGTGCCAGCAACCGGGACACCGACACCGGGGAGCTGTTTTTT.

This sequence joins TRBV28 and TRBJ2-5; perhaps TRBD1 as D (6 bases). The V gene lost 6 bases and the J gene lost 1 base, with 12 bases spanning the gap. The CDR3 is made up of 14 amino acids. The germline gives CDR1 MDHEN, CDR2 SYDVKM. As DNA, the CDR3 is TGTGCCAGCAGCCCGGACAGCACCCAAGAGACCCAGTACTTC. Translating it yields CASSPDSTQETQYF.

CDR3 nucleotides: TGTGCCAGCAGTTCACCCAGGGAACTCTATGGCTACACCTTC. Translated: CASSSPRELYGYTF. The gene calls are TRBV6-5 and TRBJ1-2, with D perhaps TRBD1 (5 bases). The V end was cut by 4 bases, the J end by 4 bases, with 13 bases between. CDR3 length equals 14 residues. From germline, CDR1 is MNHEY and CDR2 SVGAGI.

This clone occurred once. The V gene is TRBV10-3, the J gene TRBJ2-7; weak D call: TRBD1 (6 bases). With 7 bases removed from V and 1 base from J, the gap between germline ends came to 14 bases. This CDR3 is built from 14 residues. Germline loops: CDR1 ENHRY, CDR2 SYGVKD. CDR3 residues: CAITEGQLSYEQYF. The CDR3 DNA reads as TGTGCCATCACCGAAGGACAGCTATCCTACGAGCAGTACTTC.

The chain links TRBV19 to TRBJ1-6, with D maybe TRBD1 (5 bases). V was cut by 6 bases and J by 4 bases, with 10 bases left in between. CDR1 and CDR2 from the germline V gene are LNHDA and SQIVND (reference sequence). The length of the CDR3 is 14 residues. The CDR3 nucleotides are TGTGCCAGTAGCGACAGCACTTATAATTCACCCCTCCACTTT. Translating gives CASSDSTYNSPLHF.

V gene TRBV15 combines with J gene TRBJ2-1, with TRBD2 identical over 10 bases. The CDR3 spans 16 residues. From germline, CDR1 is LNHNV and CDR2 YYDKDF (reference sequence). V was clipped by 4 bases and J by 7 bases; unmatched bases: 10. CDR3 coding DNA: TGTGCCACCAGCATCCCAGCGGGAGGGCCGGTGAATGAGCAGTTCTTC. It codes for CATSIPAGGPVNEQFF.

Only one count was recorded for this clone. J is TRBJ1-6 and V is TRBV6-1; 9 nucleotides match TRBD1. With 3 bases clipped from V and 4 bases from J, the junction kept 10 bases outside the gene matches. The germline gives CDR1 MNHNS, CDR2 SASEGT. This CDR3 has 18 amino acids. The CDR3 protein is CASSELSTGGAYNSPLHF. Here the CDR3 DNA reads TGTGCCAGCAGTGAGTTATCCACAGGGGGCGCTTATAATTCACCCCTCCACTTT.

CDR3 nucleotides: TGTGCCAGCAGTTTTTTCGACAGAAACCAAGCTTTCTTT. This sequence encodes CASSFFDRNQAFF. The chain combines TRBV28 with TRBJ1-1; possibly TRBD1 for D (5 bases). This CDR3 region has 13 residues. Germline assignment: CDR1 MDHEN and CDR2 SYDVKM. The V end lost 3 bases, the J end lost 9 bases, and 14 bases lay between the germline ends.